This T cell receptor (beta chain) was sequenced in a study of T-cell reconstitution after alpha-beta-depleted transplantation in children (dated by TCRdb to about 2016). Broadly, across the study: Using TCR repertoire profiling, the study quantitatively followed how T-cell immune reconstitution unfolded in children after TCRalphabeta/CD19-depleted allogeneic hematopoietic cell transplantation. Paper-wide results and their limitations: The high TCRbeta diversity at day 60 in some patients was ascribed to recipient T cells and intrathymic progenitors that had survived conditioning. Hyperexpanded clone frequencies declined over subsequent months; after one year, T-cell counts and TCRbeta diversity were mostly attributed to newly produced T cells. Apparently early alphabetaT-cell count recovery about two months after transplant reportedly relied on only several hundred rapidly expanded clones derived from non-depleted graft cells.

Library creation used PCR. The reads were generated on an Illumina HiSeq 2500. To normalize quantification of the TCRbeta repertoire, the TCR libraries were built with molecular barcoding that relied on unique molecular identifiers. TCRdb trimmed public reads at Q25 via fastp, called clones via MiXCR and kept in-frame beta chains. Rows with one shared CDR3 protein collapse into an entry with the most common genes and DNA. Within this sample are approximately 190,000 distinct CDR3 sequences, with 5% to 7.5% of them counted one time only. The ten largest account for around 4.4% of the sample. V lost 5 bases and J lost 1 base; the stretch between them is 14 bases long. Sequences SEHNR (CDR1) and FQNEAQ (CDR2) are obtained from the germline V gene (reference sequence). Taken from cysteine to phenylalanine, the CDR3 has 15 residues. Only the CDR3 part of the read is kept: 45 bases, read in frame from the first base.

The treatment or condition tag for this specimen amounts to: allogeneic hematopoietic cell transplantation with graft depleted of TCRalphabeta T cells and CD19 B cells. Transplant recipients were children who received TCRalphabeta/CD19-depleted allogeneic hematopoietic cell grafts. This clonotype has a count of ten or more. Its antigen remains unidentified. No base qualities exist here, and no much larger clone lies one base off it. Recombination connected TRBV7-9 to TRBJ1-2; a weak D assignment points to TRBD1 (5 bases agree). The sequencing here drew on PBMCs, taken before TCRalphabeta/CD19-depleted stem cell transplant. The TCR sequence derives from a girl in the first two years of life with combined immunodeficiency, due to receive a stem cell transplant. The nucleotide sequence is TGTGCCAGCAGCCCAGGACAAGGGGTTAACTATGGCTACACCTTC. Translated, it reads CASSPGQGVNYGYTF.